This T cell receptor beta chain was recorded in a study of cytomegalovirus exposure and HLA in healthy donors. Study conclusions and caveats: An ancestry cluster, one associated with Asian ancestry, reportedly showed fewer N-insertions than the approximately 660-donor mean in a later analysis.

As concerns this clone: Its specificity is not known. Sequence at one end of the junction differs from germline and may be a read error.

The PCR contained 60 Vbeta and 13 Jbeta primers. The method was immunoSEQ multiplex PCR; TCRdb's version includes in-frame clones alone and lacks a portion of them. The profile covers 100,000 to 150,000 clones, with over 60% appearing a single time and around 4% taken by the ten largest. The clonotype comes from a male donor in good health and CMV-seropositive. The source material was PBMCs.

As DNA, the CDR3 is TGTGCCAGCCTCGGGGTAACGGGAGCTTCCTTT. Translation gives CASLGVTGASF. The chain couples TRBV2 to TRBJ1-1; D is ambiguous. This CDR3 spans 11 amino acids. The germline V gene has CDR1 SNHLY and CDR2 FYNNEI. Looking up the rest from reference TRBV2 and TRBJ1-1 gives the full variable domain: EPEVTQTPSHQVTQMGQEVILRCVPISNHLYFYWYRQILGQKVEFLVSFYNNEISEKSEIFDDQFSVERPDGSNFTLKIRSTKLEDSAMYFCASLGVTGASFGQGTRLTVV.